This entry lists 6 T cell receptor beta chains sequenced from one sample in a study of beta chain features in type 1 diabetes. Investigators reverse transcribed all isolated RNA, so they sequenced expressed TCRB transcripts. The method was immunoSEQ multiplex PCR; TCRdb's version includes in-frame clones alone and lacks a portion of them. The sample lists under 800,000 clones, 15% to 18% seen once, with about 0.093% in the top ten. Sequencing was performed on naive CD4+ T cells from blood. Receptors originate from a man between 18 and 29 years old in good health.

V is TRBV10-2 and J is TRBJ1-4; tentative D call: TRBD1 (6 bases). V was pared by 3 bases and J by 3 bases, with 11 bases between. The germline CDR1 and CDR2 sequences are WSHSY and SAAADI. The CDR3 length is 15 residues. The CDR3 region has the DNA TGCGCCAGCAGTGATACAGGGTTGGCTAATGAAAAACTGTTTTTT. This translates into CASSDTGLANEKLFF.

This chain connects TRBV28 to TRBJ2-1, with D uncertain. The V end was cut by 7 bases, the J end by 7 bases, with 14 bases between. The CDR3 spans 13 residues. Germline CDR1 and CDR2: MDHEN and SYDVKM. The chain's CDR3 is CASTLVSSNEQFF. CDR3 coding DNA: TGTGCCAGCACCTTAGTCAGCAGTAATGAGCAGTTCTTC. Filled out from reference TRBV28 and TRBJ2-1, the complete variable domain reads DVKVTQSSRYLVKRTGEKVFLECVQDMDHENMFWYRQDPGLGLRLIYFSYDVKMKEKGDIPEGYSVSREKKERFSLILESASTNQTSMYLCASTLVSSNEQFFGPGTRLTVL.

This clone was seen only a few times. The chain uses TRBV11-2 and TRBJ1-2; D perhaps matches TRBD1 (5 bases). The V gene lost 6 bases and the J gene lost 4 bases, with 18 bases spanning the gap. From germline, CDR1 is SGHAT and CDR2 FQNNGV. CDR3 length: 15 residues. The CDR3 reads CASRRSGGKSYGYTF. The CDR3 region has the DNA TGTGCCAGCAGACGTAGTGGGGGAAAATCCTATGGCTACACCTTC.

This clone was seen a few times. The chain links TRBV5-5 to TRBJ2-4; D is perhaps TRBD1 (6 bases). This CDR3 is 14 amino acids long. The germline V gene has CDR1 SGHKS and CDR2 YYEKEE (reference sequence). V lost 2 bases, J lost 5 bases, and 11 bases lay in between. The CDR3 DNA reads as TGTGCCAGCAGCTTTCGGTCAGGGGAAAACATTCAGTACTTC. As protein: CASSFRSGENIQYF.

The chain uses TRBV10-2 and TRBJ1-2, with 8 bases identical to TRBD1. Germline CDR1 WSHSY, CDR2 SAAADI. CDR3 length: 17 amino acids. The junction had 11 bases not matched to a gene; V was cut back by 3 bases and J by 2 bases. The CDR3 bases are TGCGCCAGCAGTGACCCTACCGCTCGGACAGGGAACTATGGCTACACCTTC. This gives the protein CASSDPTARTGNYGYTF.

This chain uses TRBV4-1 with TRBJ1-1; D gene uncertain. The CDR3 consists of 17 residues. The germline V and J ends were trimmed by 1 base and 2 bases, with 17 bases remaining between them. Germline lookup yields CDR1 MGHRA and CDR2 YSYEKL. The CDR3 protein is CASSQASIGSKNTEAFF. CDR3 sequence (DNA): TGCGCCAGCAGCCAAGCCAGCATAGGGAGTAAAAACACTGAAGCTTTCTTT.